This is a list of T cell receptor beta chains from one sample in a study of blood T cell repertoires in COVID-19. The protocol was immunoSEQ multiplex PCR, while the TCRdb copy is restricted to in-frame clones and leaves out a portion. The sample shows about 100,000 clones, approximately 87% of them seen only once. Sequencing used peripheral blood. The source of these receptors is a human donor in a cohort sampled during active COVID-19. The CDR3 runs from the conserved cysteine through the conserved F or W. A D gene is named only where the DNA matches it firmly. Clone sizes are given selectively: once, few, many, or a class where the clone is expanded.

j_call d_call clone_size v_call cdr3_nt cdr3_aa
TRBJ2-2 TRBD1 few TRBV19 TGTGCCAGTAGTATCAGGGGGCTTAACACCGGGGAGCTGTTTTTT CASSIRGLNTGELFF
TRBJ2-3 TRBD1 - TRBV18 TGTGCCAGCTCCCCTCCTCGACAGGGAACAGATACGCAGTATTTT CASSPPRQGTDTQYF
TRBJ2-7 - - TRBV6-1 TGTGCCAGCAGTGAAGAAGGACGGGGTATCTCCTACGAGCAGTACTTC CASSEEGRGISYEQYF
TRBJ2-5 - once TRBV5-4 TGTGCCAGCAGCTTAAGACAGAACCAAGAGACCCAGTACTTC CASSLRQNQETQYF
TRBJ1-2 - - TRBV5-4 TGTGCCAGCAGCTTGGGACAGGATCATGGCTACACCTTC CASSLGQDHGYTF
TRBJ2-7 TRBD2 few TRBV18 TGTGCCAGCTCAGCGGGACTAGCGGAACTTTCCTACGAGCAGTACTTC CASSAGLAELSYEQYF
TRBJ2-3 - - TRBV6-6 TGTGCCAGCAGTTACTCGCCGGGAATCACAACAGATACGCAGTATTTT CASSYSPGITTDTQYF
TRBJ2-7 TRBD2 - TRBV2 TGTGCCAGCAGTGAGCCCCCGGATCGCGGGGGTAACGAGCAGTACTTC CASSEPPDRGGNEQYF
TRBJ2-7 TRBD2 - TRBV15 TGTGCCACCAGCAGGGGAGCGGGAGGTTCCTACGAGCAGTACTTC CATSRGAGGSYEQYF
TRBJ1-2 - - TRBV18 TGTGCCAGCTCACCACAGGGGGTCTATGGCTACACCTTC CASSPQGVYGYTF
TRBJ2-1 TRBD2 - TRBV19 TGTGCCAGTAGTATAGGGACTAGCGGCGACAATGAGCAGTTCTTC CASSIGTSGDNEQFF
TRBJ1-4 TRBD1 - TRBV7-2 TGTGCCAGCAGCCGTAGGGGGCGCGGTGAAAAACTGTTTTTT CASSRRGRGEKLFF
TRBJ2-7 TRBD2 - TRBV5-4 TGTGCCAGCAGCTTGGGAACTAGCGGGATAGTCTACGAGCAGTACTTC CASSLGTSGIVYEQYF
TRBJ2-1 - - TRBV4-1 TGCGCCAGCAGCCAAGACCCTCACAATGAGCAGTTCTTC CASSQDPHNEQFF
TRBJ2-3 - - TRBV3-1/TRBV3-2 TGTGCCAGCAGCCCCACCCTAGCAGGTGGGACAGATACGCAGTATTTT CASSPTLAGGTDTQYF
TRBJ1-1 TRBD1 - TRBV3-1/TRBV3-2 TGTGCCAGCAGCCAGGGGACAGGGGGGTCCGCTTTCTTT CASSQGTGGSAFF
TRBJ2-7 TRBD1 - TRBV5-4 TGTGCCAGCAGCGTACCGGGACAGGGGGCGAAAGAGCAGTACTTC CASSVPGQGAKEQYF
TRBJ2-7 - - TRBV6-5 TGTGCCAGCGCGGGCTCCCTAGTGTCGGACTACGAGCAGTACTTC CASAGSLVSDYEQYF
TRBJ1-1 - - TRBV3-1/TRBV3-2 TGTGCCAGCAGCCAGGGTTGGGCCACTGAAGCTTTCTTT CASSQGWATEAFF
TRBJ1-5 - many TRBV27 TGTGCCAGCAGGCAGTATAGCAATCAGCCCCAGCATTTT CASRQYSNQPQHF
TRBJ2-3 TRBD2 few TRBV29-1 TGCAGCGTTGAAGGCGGATGGACTAGCGGGAGGGCCGGGACGCAGTATTTT CSVEGGWTSGRAGTQYF
TRBJ1-1 - - TRBV18 TGTGCCAGCTCACCATACGTAGGGGCCACTGAAGCTTTCTTT CASSPYVGATEAFF
TRBJ1-2 - - TRBV18 TGTGCCAGCTCACCAGAGCGGGGGTCGGGTGGCTACACCTTC CASSPERGSGGYTF
TRBJ2-7 - - TRBV7-2 TGTGCCAGCAGCAAGGGGGTGGGGCCTGAGTACTTC CASSKGVGPEYF
TRBJ1-6 - - TRBV7-2 TGTGCCAGCAGCCAAAGTGGACAGATTAATTCACCCCTCCACTTT CASSQSGQINSPLHF
TRBJ1-5 - few TRBV2 TGTGCCAGCAGTGAACCTGGCAATCAGCCCCAGCATTTT CASSEPGNQPQHF
TRBJ2-5 TRBD2 - TRBV29-1 TGCAGCACAAGGGTACCGGGACTAGCGGGGGTTGGGGAGACCCAGTACTTC CSTRVPGLAGVGETQYF
TRBJ1-5 - - TRBV6-2/TRBV6-3 TGTGCCAGCAGTTCAACAGGGCTCTATAGCAATCAGCCCCAGCATTTT CASSSTGLYSNQPQHF
TRBJ2-1 - - TRBV5-1 TGCGCCAGCAGCTTGGGGCAGATCTCCTACAATGAGCAGTTCTTC CASSLGQISYNEQFF
TRBJ2-3 - - TRBV18 TGTGCCAGCTCACCTAATCGGGCAGATACGCAGTATTTT CASSPNRADTQYF
TRBJ2-5 TRBD2 - TRBV5-4 TGTGCCAGCAGCCCTTTAGCGGGGGCCGGGGAGACCCAGTACTTC CASSPLAGAGETQYF
TRBJ2-7 - - TRBV14 TGTGCCAGCAGCCAAGTTCACGGGAGCCACTACGAGCAGTACTTC CASSQVHGSHYEQYF
TRBJ2-2 - - TRBV11-2 TGTGCCAGCAGCCGGGGGGCAGGGTGGAACACCGGGGAGCTGTTTTTT CASSRGAGWNTGELFF
TRBJ2-7 - - TRBV5-1 TGCGCCAGCAGCTTGGGCCAGGGTGGATACGAGCAGTACTTC CASSLGQGGYEQYF
TRBJ2-5 - - TRBV6-2/TRBV6-3 TGTGCCAGCAGTACGTCAGGGGTAAAGACCCAGTACTTC CASSTSGVKTQYF
TRBJ2-7 TRBD1 - TRBV9 TGTGCCAGCAGCACTTCCCAGGGGGCGGCCTACGAGCAGTACTTC CASSTSQGAAYEQYF
TRBJ1-4 - - TRBV5-6 TGTGCCAGCAGCCACGGGGGAGGTCGATCTAAAGCGAATGAAAAACTGTTTTTT CASSHGGGRSKANEKLFF
TRBJ1-1 - - TRBV6-5 TGTGCCAGCAGTTACTTAGCCCGGAACACTGAAGCTTTCTTT CASSYLARNTEAFF
TRBJ1-5 - - TRBV5-1 TGCGCCAGCAGCCTAAACGGACAAAGCAATCAGCCCCAGCATTTT CASSLNGQSNQPQHF
TRBJ2-5 TRBD1 - TRBV6-4 TGTGCCAGCAGTCCTCGAATGGCAGGGGGCCTTGAGACCCAGTACTTC CASSPRMAGGLETQYF
TRBJ2-7 TRBD1 few TRBV2 TGTGCCAGCAGTGAATGGGACAGCTCCTACGAGCAGTACTTC CASSEWDSSYEQYF
TRBJ2-1 TRBD2 - TRBV6-4 TGTGCCAGCAGCGCCCGACTAGCGGGATACAATGAGCAGTTCTTC CASSARLAGYNEQFF